This T cell receptor beta chain comes out of a study of regulatory T cells in long-lasting Graves disease. The wider study: Persistent cases took antithyroid drugs over 5 years and stayed TSH receptor antibody positive. Findings of the study overall: Reduced TCR diversity was observed in persistent Graves' patients versus newly diagnosed patients.

Time point reported: persistent/refractory GD, antithyroid drugs over 5 years with positive TRAb. RNA from PBMCs was the source of the TCR library. This clonotype was recorded only once. Its target is unknown. This may stem from a read error, because a much larger clone lies one nucleotide away. Libraries of TCR beta came from iRepertoire HTBI primers plus Arm-PCR of CDR3 regions. Each CDR3 protein is one row after TCRdb ran MiXCR on the multiplex PCR reads. The sample includes 600,000 to 800,000 distinct CDR3 sequences, 30% seen only once; the top ten take 42%. Germline V CDR1 and CDR2: SQVTM, ANQGSEA. There are 13 residues in the CDR3.

The source of this sequence is a female donor with Graves disease. The chain employs TRBV29-1 and TRBJ2-7, with 12 bases fitting TRBD2. The material was peripheral blood mononuclear cells (PBMCs), obtained when the disease was refractory, from a patient treated with antithyroid drugs. The CDR3 region is CSALAGGAYGQYF. The CDR3 coding sequence is TGCAGCGCCCTAGCGGGGGGGGCCTACGGGCAGTACTTC.